Listed here are 28 T cell receptor beta chains from one sample, sequenced in a study of control samples from healthy donors and cancer patients (dated by TCRdb to 2018 to 2021). The library was made by the immunoSEQ multiplex PCR assay. Entries here come from immuneACCESS through TCRdb and include only in-frame sequences with V and J called. Some clones fail to appear in such tables; in the studies checked, an unresolved V gene covers under half of the shortfall, and the cause of the remainder is unknown. The sample yields 45,000 to 60,000 clones; 80% were counted once. The top ten constitute over 9% of the sample. The sample taken for sequencing was blood. All receptors come from an older man in good health.

The J gene is TRBJ2-1, the V gene TRBV7-8; D could derive from TRBD1 or TRBD2 (6 bases each). The CDR3 runs 17 residues. V was trimmed by 5 bases and J by 5 bases, leaving 22 bases between them. The V gene's germline CDR1 is SGHVS and CDR2 FQNEAQ. CDR3 coding DNA: TGTGCCAGCAGCCGAGGGGGTGGAGGGGACGTCAACAATGAGCAGTTCTTC. Translation gives CASSRGGGGDVNNEQFF.

The rearrangement joins TRBV2 to TRBJ1-1; no firm D call. The V gene's germline CDR1 is SNHLY and CDR2 FYNNEI. V gave up 7 bases and J gave up 4 bases, with 10 bases separating them. The CDR3 is 12 amino acids. The CDR3: CASNRGSTEAFF. CDR3 nucleotide sequence: TGTGCCAGCAACAGAGGAAGCACTGAAGCTTTCTTT.

The chain joins TRBV27 to TRBJ2-2; D ambiguous. The ends were cut back, 7 bases at V and 2 bases at J, with 2 bases in the middle. Germline V gives CDR1 MNHEY, CDR2 SMNVEV (reference sequence). There are 11 residues in the CDR3. CDR3 in DNA: TGTGCCAGCACAAACACCGGGGAGCTGTTTTTT. Translation: CASTNTGELFF.

This sequence joins TRBV5-1 and TRBJ1-3; no definite D call. The V and J ends lost 0 bases and 4 bases respectively, with 11 bases between them. This CDR3 has 15 amino acids. Germline CDR1 is SGHRS and CDR2 is YFSETQ. Here the CDR3 reads CASSLAADVGNTIYF. Here the CDR3 DNA reads TGCGCCAGCAGCTTGGCCGCAGACGTAGGAAACACCATATATTTT.

The rearrangement uses TRBV13 and TRBJ1-1; D is possibly TRBD1 (6 bases). The CDR3 runs 14 residues. Germline CDR1 reads PRHDT; CDR2 reads FYEKMQ (reference sequence). The germline V and J ends were trimmed by 3 bases and 1 base, with 9 bases remaining between them. The DNA for the CDR3 is TGTGCCAGCAGCTTTGGGGGGGCGAACACTGAAGCTTTCTTT. Encoded protein: CASSFGGANTEAFF.

This chain uses TRBV15 with TRBJ2-3, with 10 bases aligning to TRBD2. Trimming cost V 0 bases and J 4 bases; bases outside gene matches: 4. This CDR3 comprises 16 residues. Looked up from germline, CDR1 is LNHNV and CDR2 is YYDKDF (reference sequence). The CDR3 protein is CATSRETSGRADTQYF. The CDR3 bases are TGTGCCACCAGCAGAGAGACTAGCGGGCGAGCAGATACGCAGTATTTT.

The V gene is TRBV5-3, the J gene TRBJ1-3; a possible D gene is TRBD1 (5 bases). TRBV5-3 is classed as an ORF, of uncertain function. This CDR3 contains 20 residues. V lost 3 bases and J lost 4, with 29 bases in between. The DNA of the CDR3 is TGTGCCAGAAGCTCCCCCCGGTCCGGGGAGGGGATAAGTCCGGGAAACACCATATATTTT. Translation: CARSSPRSGEGISPGNTIYF.

Comments on this clone: The identical CDR3 is also encoded by other nucleotide sequences in the sample. V is TRBV5-1 and J is TRBJ1-1; 7 positions match TRBD1. J was trimmed by 7 bases and V by 4 bases; bases with no gene match: 7. This CDR3 spans 13 amino acids. Germline loops: CDR1 SGHRS, CDR2 YFSETQ. CDR3 nucleotides: TGCGCCAGCAGCACCCGACAGGGCGGTGAAGCTTTCTTT. Protein sequence: CASSTRQGGEAFF.

The CDR3: CASSSGTSGGAIDTQYF. The CDR3 DNA sequence: TGTGCCAGCAGCTCCGGGACTAGCGGGGGGGCCATCGATACGCAGTATTTT. The V gene is TRBV7-2, the J gene TRBJ2-3; 16 nucleotides align to TRBD2. V lost 4 bases to trimming and J lost 6 bases; unmatched junction nucleotides: 7. Germline-derived CDR1 and CDR2 are SGHTA and FQGNSA. The CDR3 has 17 residues.

This clone was recorded only once. The chain has TRBV5-4 and TRBJ2-5; 7 bases fit TRBD2. The CDR3 has 16 amino acids. The germline V gene encodes CDR1 SGHNT and CDR2 YYREEE (reference sequence). The trim removed 2 bases at V and 5 bases at J, leaving 12 bases unmatched. The CDR3 sequence is CASSFPSGVDGETQYF. In nucleotides, the CDR3 is TGTGCCAGCAGCTTCCCTAGCGGAGTCGACGGGGAGACCCAGTACTTC.

The chain links TRBV5-1 to TRBJ2-5, with a tentative D call TRBD2 (5 bases). This CDR3 comprises 14 residues. The germline gives CDR1 SGHRS, CDR2 YFSETQ. The ends were cut back, 3 bases at V and 0 bases at J, with 9 bases in the middle. Written as DNA, the CDR3 is TGCGCCAGCAGCTCTGGAGCGGACCAAGAGACCCAGTACTTC. Translating gives CASSSGADQETQYF.

The chain recombines TRBV5-4 with TRBJ1-2; D is perhaps TRBD1 (5 bases). CDR1 is SGHNT, CDR2 YYREEE, per germline (reference sequence). The CDR3 extends over 15 amino acids. Deletions cut 4 bases from V and 4 bases from J, with 17 bases between. In nucleotides, the CDR3 is TGTGCCAGCAGCCCAGACGGGGGAGGTGGCTATGGCTACACCTTC. This translates into CASSPDGGGGYGYTF.

This clone appeared a single time. The CDR3 DNA follows: TGTGCCAGCGGGTACGGAGACTGGGCAGCCGTTGGCTACACCTTC. Translating gives CASGYGDWAAVGYTF. The chain has TRBV28 and TRBJ1-2; no clear D. The V gene lost 8 bases and the J gene lost 7 bases, with 23 bases spanning the gap. Per germline, CDR1 MDHEN and CDR2 SYDVKM. CDR3 size: 15 residues.

This clone was observed once. The chain employs TRBV28 and TRBJ1-2; D not resolved. This CDR3 spans 14 amino acids. Germline assignment: CDR1 MDHEN and CDR2 SYDVKM. Trimming shortened V by 6 bases and J by 2 bases, and 13 bases separated the two germline ends. The CDR3 sequence is CASRVQGSNYGYTF. The CDR3 nucleotides are TGTGCCAGCAGAGTCCAAGGATCCAACTATGGCTACACCTTC.

This clone has a single count. The chain links TRBV12-5 to TRBJ2-3; 9 nucleotides match TRBD1. Germline V CDR1 and CDR2: LGHNT, FRNRAP. V dropped 0 bases and J dropped 4; count of bases not matched to a gene: 5. The CDR3 has 16 amino acids. Here the CDR3 reads CASGLVIGQGPDTQYF. The DNA for the CDR3 is TGTGCTAGTGGTTTGGTAATAGGACAGGGGCCAGATACGCAGTATTTT.

The rearrangement uses TRBV7-9 and TRBJ1-2, with D unresolved. Germline values: CDR1 SEHNR, CDR2 FQNEAQ (reference sequence). The CDR3 has 16 amino acids. V lost 2 bases to trimming and J lost 8 bases, with 21 bases between them. The CDR3 bases are TGTGCCAGCAGCTTATCAGCGACCACCTTCCATCGGGGCTACACCTTC. Residues: CASSLSATTFHRGYTF.

The chain links TRBV6-5 to TRBJ2-5; D may be TRBD1 (6 bases). The CDR3 covers 14 residues. The ends were cut back, 4 bases at V and 4 bases at J, with 13 bases in the middle. Germline V gene lookup returns CDR1 MNHEY and CDR2 SVGAGI. The CDR3 sequence is CASSLDSNGETQYF. CDR3 DNA: TGTGCCAGCAGTTTGGACAGTAACGGAGAGACCCAGTACTTC.

The chain recombines TRBV7-2 with TRBJ2-7, with D possibly TRBD2 on 6 matching bases. Germline CDR1 and CDR2: SGHTA and FQGNSA. Trimming cost V 8 bases and J 1 base, with 15 bases left between them. This CDR3 spans 14 amino acids. The chain's CDR3 is CASFGTLPSYEQYF. The CDR3 DNA follows: TGTGCCAGCTTCGGGACTCTGCCTTCCTACGAGCAGTACTTC.

J is TRBJ2-1 and V is TRBV6-4, with 11 bases fitting TRBD2. The CDR3 has 15 residues. V was pared by 6 bases and J by 2 bases, with 3 bases of the junction left unmatched. From germline, CDR1 is MRHNA and CDR2 SNTAGT. The CDR3 nucleotides are TGTGCCAGCAGCCTAGCGGGGGGCACCTACAATGAGCAGTTCTTC. It specifies CASSLAGGTYNEQFF.

This chain uses TRBV6-1 with TRBJ1-1; D gene ambiguous. Per germline, CDR1 MNHNS and CDR2 SASEGT. V was trimmed by 3 bases and J by 4 bases, leaving 12 bases between them. The CDR3 is made up of 14 amino acids. CDR3 amino acids: CASSERRAATEAFF. In DNA, the CDR3 is TGTGCCAGCAGTGAGAGGAGGGCAGCCACTGAAGCTTTCTTT.

This chain joins TRBV6-4 and TRBJ1-1, with D perhaps TRBD1 (5 bases). The CDR3 sequence is 14 residues long. Trimming removed 2 bases from V and 1 base from J, with 8 bases in between. Germline CDR1 reads MRHNA; CDR2 reads SNTAGT. The CDR3 DNA follows: TGTGCCAGCAGTGACGCCAGGGCGAACACTGAAGCTTTCTTT. Amino acid sequence: CASSDARANTEAFF.

The chain joins TRBV4-1 to TRBJ2-1; 8 nucleotides line up with TRBD2. V was pared by 4 bases and J by 6 bases, with 2 bases of the junction left unmatched. CDR1 is MGHRA and CDR2 is YSYEKL in the germline V gene. The CDR3 loop spans 13 amino acids. The CDR3 DNA reads as TGCGCCAGCAGCCGGGCGGGGGGCAATGAGCAGTTCTTC. It translates to CASSRAGGNEQFF.

The J gene is TRBJ1-1, the V gene TRBV12-3 or TRBV12-4; D gene unclear. The ends were cut back, 7 bases at V and 7 bases at J, with 13 bases in the middle. The length of the CDR3 is 12 residues. The CDR3 nucleotides are TGTGCCAGCACCATGACATGGGGTGAAGCTTTCTTT. This gives the protein CASTMTWGEAFF.

V is TRBV5-1 and J is TRBJ2-3; D is perhaps TRBD1 (6 bases). V gave up 4 bases and J gave up 3 bases, with 12 bases separating them. CDR3 size: 14 residues. Germline V CDR1 and CDR2: SGHRS, YFSETQ. The DNA for the CDR3 is TGCGCCAGCAGCGACCCACAGGGAACAGATACGCAGTATTTT. Amino acids: CASSDPQGTDTQYF.

This chain joins TRBV5-1 and TRBJ2-1; 8 nucleotides align to TRBD2. V lost 2 bases to trimming and J lost 1 base; unmatched junction nucleotides: 8. The CDR3 sequence is 17 residues long. CDR1 SGHRS and CDR2 YFSETQ come from the germline V gene. The CDR3: CASSLFSTSGSYNEQFF. The CDR3 nucleotides read TGCGCCAGCAGCTTATTTAGTACTAGCGGTTCCTACAATGAGCAGTTCTTC.

This clone was observed a single time. This chain joins TRBV29-1 and TRBJ2-3, with 7 positions matching TRBD1. Unmatched junction bases numbered 2, after V lost 3 bases and J lost 2 bases. The CDR3 spans 13 residues. CDR1 and CDR2 from the germline V gene are SQVTM and ANQGSEA. The CDR3 region has the DNA TGCAGCGTTGAGGGGACAGCCACAGATACGCAGTATTTT. Amino acid sequence: CSVEGTATDTQYF.

J is TRBJ1-2 and V is TRBV6-5; the match to TRBD1 covers 12 bases. The V segment lost 8 bases and the J segment 6 bases; nucleotides outside the gene matches: 10. Germline V gene lookup returns CDR1 MNHEY and CDR2 SVGAGI. The CDR3 is 15 residues long. The CDR3, as DNA: TGTGCCAGCCGAAAGATGGGACAGGGGGCACATGGCTACACCTTC. Translated: CASRKMGQGAHGYTF.

V gene TRBV2 combines with J gene TRBJ1-4; D is ambiguous. The CDR3 length is 12 residues. The V end was cut by 7 bases, the J end by 4 bases, with 7 bases between. From germline, CDR1 is SNHLY and CDR2 FYNNEI. The CDR3: CASKSDNEKLFF. CDR3 bases: TGTGCCAGCAAGAGTGATAATGAAAAACTGTTTTTT.